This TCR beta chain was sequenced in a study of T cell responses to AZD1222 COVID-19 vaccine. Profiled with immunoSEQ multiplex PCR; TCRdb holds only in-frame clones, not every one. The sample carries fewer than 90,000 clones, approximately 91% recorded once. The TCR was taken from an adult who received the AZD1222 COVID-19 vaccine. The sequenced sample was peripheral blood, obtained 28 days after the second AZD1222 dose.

The CDR3 is CASSRGQSTEAFF. DNA of the CDR3: TGTGCCAGCAGTCGAGGACAGAGCACTGAAGCTTTCTTT. This sequence joins TRBV6-5 and TRBJ1-1, with D perhaps matching TRBD1 (6 bases). This CDR3 region has 13 residues. V was shortened by 5 bases and J by 4 bases, with 11 bases between the two germline ends. Germline V gives CDR1 MNHEY, CDR2 SVGAGI.